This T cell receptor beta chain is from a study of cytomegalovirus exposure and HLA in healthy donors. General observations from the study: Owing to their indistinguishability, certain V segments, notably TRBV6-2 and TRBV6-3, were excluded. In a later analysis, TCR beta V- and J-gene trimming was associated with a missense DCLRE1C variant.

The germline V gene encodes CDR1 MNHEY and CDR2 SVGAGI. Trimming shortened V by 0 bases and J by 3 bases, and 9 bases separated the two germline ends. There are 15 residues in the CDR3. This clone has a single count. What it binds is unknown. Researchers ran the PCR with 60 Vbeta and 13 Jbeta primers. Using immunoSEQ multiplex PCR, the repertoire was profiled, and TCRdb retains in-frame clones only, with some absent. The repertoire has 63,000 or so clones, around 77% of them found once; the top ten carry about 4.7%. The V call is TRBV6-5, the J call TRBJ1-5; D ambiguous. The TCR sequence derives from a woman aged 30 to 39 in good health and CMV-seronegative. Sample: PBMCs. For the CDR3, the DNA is TGTGCCAGCAGTTACTCCGCCACTGACAATCAGCCCCAGCATTTT. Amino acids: CASSYSATDNQPQHF.